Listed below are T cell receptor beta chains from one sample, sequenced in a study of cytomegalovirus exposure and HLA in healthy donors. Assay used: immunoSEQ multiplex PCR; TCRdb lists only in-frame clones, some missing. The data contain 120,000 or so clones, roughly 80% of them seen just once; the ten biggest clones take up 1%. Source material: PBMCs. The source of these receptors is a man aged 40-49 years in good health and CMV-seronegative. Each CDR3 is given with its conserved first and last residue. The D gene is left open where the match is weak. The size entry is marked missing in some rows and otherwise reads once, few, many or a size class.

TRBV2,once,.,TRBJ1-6,CASSESQGSYNSPLHF,TGTGCCAGCAGTGAATCGCAGGGCTCCTATAATTCACCCCTCCACTTT
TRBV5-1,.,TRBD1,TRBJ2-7,CASSLNSGGYEQYF,TGCGCCAGCAGCTTGAATTCAGGGGGCTACGAGCAGTACTTC
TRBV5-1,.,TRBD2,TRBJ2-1,CASSFATSGSANEQFF,TGCGCCAGCAGCTTCGCGACTAGCGGGAGTGCGAATGAGCAGTTCTTC
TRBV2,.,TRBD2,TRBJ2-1,CASSRGLAGNEQFF,TGTGCCAGCAGTCGTGGACTAGCGGGGAATGAGCAGTTCTTC
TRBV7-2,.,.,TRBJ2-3,CASYDIGGPTDTQYF,TGTGCCAGCTACGACATCGGGGGGCCCACAGATACGCAGTATTTT
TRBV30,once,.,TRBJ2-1,CAWSVLLPERYNEQFF,TGTGCCTGGAGTGTATTACTACCGGAACGATACAATGAGCAGTTCTTC
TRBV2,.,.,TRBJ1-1,CASKGEETEAFF,TGTGCCAGCAAAGGTGAGGAGACTGAAGCTTTCTTT
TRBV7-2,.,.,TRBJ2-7,CASRAAYEQYF,TGTGCCAGCAGGGCAGCCTACGAGCAGTACTTC
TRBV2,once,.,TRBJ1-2,CASSEQGWGDGYTF,TGTGCCAGCAGTGAACAGGGTTGGGGGGATGGCTACACCTTC
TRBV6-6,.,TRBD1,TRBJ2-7,CASRDPTGVTFEQYF,TGTGCCAGCAGGGACCCGACAGGGGTGACCTTCGAGCAGTACTTC
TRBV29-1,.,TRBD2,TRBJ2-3,CSVGLAGVTDTQYF,TGCAGCGTTGGGTTAGCGGGGGTTACAGATACGCAGTATTTT
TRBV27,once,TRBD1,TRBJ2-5,CASRGQVRETQYF,TGTGCCAGCAGGGGACAGGTGCGGGAGACCCAGTACTTC
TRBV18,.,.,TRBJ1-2,CASSPQEVSDGYTF,TGTGCCAGCTCACCCCAGGAGGTCAGTGATGGCTACACCTTC
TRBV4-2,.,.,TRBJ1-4,CASSQEDSFNEKLFF,TGTGCCAGCAGCCAAGAGGACAGCTTTAATGAAAAACTGTTTTTT
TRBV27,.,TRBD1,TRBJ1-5,CASSGTGDGFGNQPQHF,TGTGCCAGCAGCGGGACAGGTGATGGATTTGGCAATCAGCCCCAGCATTTT
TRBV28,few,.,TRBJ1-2,CASSNGTPTTYGYTF,TGTGCCAGCAGTAACGGGACACCTACCACTTATGGCTACACCTTC
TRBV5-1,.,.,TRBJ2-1,CASSGSGHNEQFF,TGCGCCAGCAGCGGTAGCGGACACAATGAGCAGTTCTTC
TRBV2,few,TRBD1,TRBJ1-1,CASKETGLDTEAFF,TGTGCCAGCAAAGAGACAGGGTTGGACACTGAAGCTTTCTTT
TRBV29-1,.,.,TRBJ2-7,CSYRGSTTYEQYF,TGCAGCTACCGCGGCAGCACGACCTACGAGCAGTACTTC
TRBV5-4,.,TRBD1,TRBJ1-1,CASSLDRGRTEAFF,TGTGCCAGCAGCCTAGACAGGGGGCGGACTGAAGCTTTCTTT
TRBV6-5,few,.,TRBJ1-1,CASTPPQGVGTEAFF,TGTGCCAGCACCCCCCCTCAGGGCGTCGGCACTGAAGCTTTCTTT
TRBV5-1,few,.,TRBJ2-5,CASSVALTPQETQYF,TGCGCCAGCAGCGTTGCCCTTACTCCGCAAGAGACCCAGTACTTC
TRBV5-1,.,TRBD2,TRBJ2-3,CASSLGLAGGTDTQYF,TGCGCCAGCAGCTTGGGACTAGCGGGAGGCACAGATACGCAGTATTTT
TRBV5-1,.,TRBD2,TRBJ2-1,CASSVGLAGNEQFF,TGCGCCAGCTCGGTAGGACTAGCGGGCAATGAGCAGTTCTTC
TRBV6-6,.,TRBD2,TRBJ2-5,CASSPGGGHETQYF,TGTGCCAGCAGTCCCGGCGGGGGGCATGAGACCCAGTACTTC
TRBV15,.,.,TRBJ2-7,CATSPPPRPPYEQYF,TGTGCCACCAGCCCCCCACCGAGGCCTCCCTACGAGCAGTACTTC
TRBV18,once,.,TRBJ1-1,CASSPPQAGRVPEAFF,TGTGCCAGCTCACCACCACAGGCAGGGAGGGTACCTGAAGCTTTCTTT
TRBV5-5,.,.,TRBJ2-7,CASSLARGVYEQYF,TGTGCCAGCAGCTTGGCCAGGGGGGTTTACGAGCAGTACTTC
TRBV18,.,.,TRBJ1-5,CASSPERGGSNQPQHF,TGTGCCAGCTCACCGGAGCGGGGTGGTAGCAATCAGCCCCAGCATTTT
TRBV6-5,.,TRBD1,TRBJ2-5,CASSFRGRGETQYF,TGTGCCAGCAGTTTCAGGGGGCGAGGGGAGACCCAGTACTTC
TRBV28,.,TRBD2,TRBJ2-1,CASSRTSGLQFF,TGTGCCAGCAGCCGGACTAGCGGGCTACAGTTCTTC
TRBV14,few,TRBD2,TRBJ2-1,CASSQDSWEGLNGEQFF,TGTGCCAGCAGCCAAGATTCGTGGGAGGGCCTAAATGGTGAGCAGTTCTTC
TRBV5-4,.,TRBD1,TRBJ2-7,CASSDAGGYEQYF,TGTGCCAGCAGCGACGCAGGGGGCTACGAGCAGTACTTC
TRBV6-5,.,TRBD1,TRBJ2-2,CASSYSGQGTGELFF,TGTGCCAGCAGTTACTCGGGACAGGGTACCGGGGAGCTGTTTTTT
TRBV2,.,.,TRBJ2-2,CATSGANTGELFF,TGTGCCACCTCGGGAGCGAACACCGGGGAGCTGTTTTTT
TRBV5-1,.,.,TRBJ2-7,CASSLGRGRDREQYF,TGCGCCAGCAGCTTGGGGAGGGGAAGGGATCGGGAGCAGTACTTC
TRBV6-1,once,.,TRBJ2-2,CASSGGRGGPNTGELFF,TGTGCCAGCAGTGGTGGGAGGGGGGGGCCGAACACCGGGGAGCTGTTTTTT
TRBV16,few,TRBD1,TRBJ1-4,CASSPQTGGGEKLFF,TGTGCCAGCAGCCCACAAACAGGGGGCGGTGAAAAACTGTTTTTT
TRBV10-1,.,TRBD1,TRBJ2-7,CASSEMDRPDEQYF,TGCGCCAGCAGTGAGATGGACAGGCCGGACGAGCAGTACTTC
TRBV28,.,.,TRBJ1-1,CASSLGRANTEAFF,TGTGCCAGCAGTTTAGGCAGGGCCAACACTGAAGCTTTCTTT
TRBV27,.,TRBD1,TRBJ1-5,CASSPTDRGSQPQHF,TGTGCCAGCAGTCCCACTGACAGGGGGAGCCAGCCCCAGCATTTT